This TCR beta chain was captured by sequencing in a study of beta chain features in type 1 diabetes. Regarding the study as a whole: Patients' naive, central memory and Treg TCRB repertoires seemed closer to one another than those of healthy donors. It was possible that PCR favored shorter templates, equally so in patients and controls.

V trimming: 4 bases; J trimming: 0 bases; junction bases outside the gene matches: 8. This CDR3 spans 15 amino acids. Germline lookup yields CDR1 SQVTM and CDR2 ANQGSEA. Every single donor gave one heparinised blood draw, and these averaged around 0.12 L. A remark on this clone: The antigen is undetermined.

The authors reverse transcribed all of the isolated RNA, so sequencing captured expressed TCRB transcripts. The table came from immunoSEQ multiplex PCR; TCRdb's copy has only in-frame clones and leaves some out. The top ten hold about 0.044% of the sample, which has some 360,000 clones, about 18% seen once. Sample: naive CD4+ T cells from blood. The chain uses TRBV29-1 and TRBJ1-1; 7 nucleotides agree with TRBD1. This TCR was recovered from a woman between 18 and 29 years old in good health. The CDR3 DNA is TGCAGCGTTGGTCCCGGGACAGAGTTGAACACTGAAGCTTTCTTT. Residues: CSVGPGTELNTEAFF.